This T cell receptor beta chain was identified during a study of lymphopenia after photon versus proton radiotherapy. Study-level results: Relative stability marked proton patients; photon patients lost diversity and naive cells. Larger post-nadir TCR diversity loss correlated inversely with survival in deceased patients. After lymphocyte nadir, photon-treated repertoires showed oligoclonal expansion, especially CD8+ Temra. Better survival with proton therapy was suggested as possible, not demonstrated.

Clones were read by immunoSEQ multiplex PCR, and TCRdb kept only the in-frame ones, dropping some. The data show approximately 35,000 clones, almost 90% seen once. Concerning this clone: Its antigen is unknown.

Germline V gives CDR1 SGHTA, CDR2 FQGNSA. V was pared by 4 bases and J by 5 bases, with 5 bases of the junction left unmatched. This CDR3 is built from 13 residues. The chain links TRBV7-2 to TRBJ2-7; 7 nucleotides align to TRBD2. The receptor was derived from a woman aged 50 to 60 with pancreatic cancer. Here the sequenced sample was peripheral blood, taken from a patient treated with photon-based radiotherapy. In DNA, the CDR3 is TGTGCCAGCAGCTCGGGGGGTAGTCACGAGCAGTACTTC. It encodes CASSSGGSHEQYF.